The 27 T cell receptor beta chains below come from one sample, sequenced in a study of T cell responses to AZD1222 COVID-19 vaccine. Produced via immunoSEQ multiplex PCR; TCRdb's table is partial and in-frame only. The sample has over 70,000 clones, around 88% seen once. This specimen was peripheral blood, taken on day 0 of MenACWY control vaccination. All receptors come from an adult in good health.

CDR3 DNA: TGTGCCAGCTCACCAGGCAGGGAGCCTAACTATGGCTACACCTTC. Translated, it gives CASSPGREPNYGYTF. This chain connects TRBV18 to TRBJ1-2, with a weak D call TRBD1 (5 bases). This CDR3 has 15 residues. Trimming removed 2 bases from V and 0 bases from J, with 10 bases in between. The germline V gene has CDR1 KGHSH and CDR2 LQKENI.

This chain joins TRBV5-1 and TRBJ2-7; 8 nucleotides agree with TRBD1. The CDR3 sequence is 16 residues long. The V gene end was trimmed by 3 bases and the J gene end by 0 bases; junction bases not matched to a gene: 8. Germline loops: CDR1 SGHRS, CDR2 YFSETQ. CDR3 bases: TGCGCCAGCAGCTCATCCGGGACAGGCCTCTCCTACGAGCAGTACTTC. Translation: CASSSSGTGLSYEQYF.

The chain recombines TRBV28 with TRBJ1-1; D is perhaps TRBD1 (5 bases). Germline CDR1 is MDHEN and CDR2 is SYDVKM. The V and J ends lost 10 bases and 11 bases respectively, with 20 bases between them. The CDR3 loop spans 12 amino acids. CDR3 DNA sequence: TGTGCCACCCTATTAACAGGCCCGCGGGCTTTCTTT. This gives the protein CATLLTGPRAFF.

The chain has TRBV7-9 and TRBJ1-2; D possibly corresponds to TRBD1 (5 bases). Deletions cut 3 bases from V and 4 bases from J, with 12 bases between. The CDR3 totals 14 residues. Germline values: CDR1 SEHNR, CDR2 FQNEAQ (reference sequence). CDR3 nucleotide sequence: TGTGCCAGCAGCTTTAGTGACAGAACCTATGGCTACACCTTC. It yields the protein CASSFSDRTYGYTF.

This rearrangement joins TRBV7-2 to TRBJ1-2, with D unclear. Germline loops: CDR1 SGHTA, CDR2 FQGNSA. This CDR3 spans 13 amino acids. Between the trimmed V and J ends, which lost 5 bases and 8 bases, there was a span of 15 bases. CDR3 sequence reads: CASSVTEAGGYTF. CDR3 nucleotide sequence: TGTGCCAGCAGCGTGACCGAAGCGGGGGGCTACACCTTC.

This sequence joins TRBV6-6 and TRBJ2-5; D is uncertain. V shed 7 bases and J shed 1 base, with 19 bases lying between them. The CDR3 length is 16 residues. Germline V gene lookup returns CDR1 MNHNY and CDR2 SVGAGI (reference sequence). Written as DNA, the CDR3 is TGTGCCAGCATCGAAGATACATTTGGGTCCCAAGAGACCCAGTACTTC. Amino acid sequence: CASIEDTFGSQETQYF.

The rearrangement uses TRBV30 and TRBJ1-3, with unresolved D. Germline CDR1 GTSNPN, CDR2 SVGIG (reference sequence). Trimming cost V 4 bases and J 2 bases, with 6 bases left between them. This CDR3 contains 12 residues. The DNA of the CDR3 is TGTGCCTGGACTAGCGCTGGAAACACCATATATTTT. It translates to CAWTSAGNTIYF.

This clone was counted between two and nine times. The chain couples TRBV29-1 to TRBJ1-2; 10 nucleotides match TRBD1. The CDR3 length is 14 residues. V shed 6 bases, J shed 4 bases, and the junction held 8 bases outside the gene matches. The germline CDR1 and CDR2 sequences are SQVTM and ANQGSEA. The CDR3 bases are TGCAGCGTCCCAAGGGGGACAGGGGTCTATGGCTACACCTTC. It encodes CSVPRGTGVYGYTF. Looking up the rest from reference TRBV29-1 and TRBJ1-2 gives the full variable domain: SAVISQKPSRDICQRGTSLTIQCQVDSQVTMMFWYRQQPGQSLTLIATANQGSEATYESGFVIDKFPISRPNLTFSTLTVSNMSPEDSSIYLCSVPRGTGVYGYTFGSGTRLTVV.

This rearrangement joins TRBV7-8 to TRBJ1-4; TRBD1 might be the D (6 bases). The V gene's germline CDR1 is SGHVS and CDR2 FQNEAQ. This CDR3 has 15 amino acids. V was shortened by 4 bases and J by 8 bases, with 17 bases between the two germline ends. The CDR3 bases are TGTGCCAGCAGCTCCCCCAGGGGACGGGGGGAAAAACTGTTTTTT. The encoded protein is CASSSPRGRGEKLFF.

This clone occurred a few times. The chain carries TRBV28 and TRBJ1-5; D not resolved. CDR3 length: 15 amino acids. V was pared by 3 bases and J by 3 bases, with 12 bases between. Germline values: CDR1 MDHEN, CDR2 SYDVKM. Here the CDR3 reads CASSLVGYDNQPQHF. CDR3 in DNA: TGTGCCAGCAGTTTGGTCGGTTATGACAATCAGCCCCAGCATTTT. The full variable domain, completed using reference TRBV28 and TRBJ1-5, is DVKVTQSSRYLVKRTGEKVFLECVQDMDHENMFWYRQDPGLGLRLIYFSYDVKMKEKGDIPEGYSVSREKKERFSLILESASTNQTSMYLCASSLVGYDNQPQHFGDGTRLSIL.

CDR3 sequence: CASSEWGAFGNEQFF. Here the CDR3 DNA reads TGTGCCAGCAGTGAATGGGGGGCCTTCGGCAATGAGCAGTTCTTC. This chain links TRBV25-1 with TRBJ2-1; D tentatively fits TRBD1 or TRBD2 (6 bases each). Deletions cut 1 base from V and 6 bases from J, with 13 bases between. The CDR3 has 15 amino acids. Germline V lookup: CDR1 MGHDK, CDR2 SYGVNS. Looking up the rest from reference TRBV25-1 and TRBJ2-1 gives the full variable domain: EADIYQTPRYLVIGTGKKITLECSQTMGHDKMYWYQQDPGMELHLIHYSYGVNSTEKGDLSSESTVSRIRTEHFPLTLESARPSHTSQYLCASSEWGAFGNEQFFGPGTRLTVL.

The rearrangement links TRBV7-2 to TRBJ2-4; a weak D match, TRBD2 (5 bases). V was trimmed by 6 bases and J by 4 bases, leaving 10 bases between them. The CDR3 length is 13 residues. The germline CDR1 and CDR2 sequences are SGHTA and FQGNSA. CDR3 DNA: TGTGCCAGCAGTACCCGGGGAAAAAACATTCAGTACTTC. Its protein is CASSTRGKNIQYF. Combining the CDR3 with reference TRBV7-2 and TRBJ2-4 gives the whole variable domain GAGVSQSPSNKVTEKGKDVELRCDPISGHTALYWYRQSLGQGLEFLIYFQGNSAPDKSGLPSDRFSAERTGGSVSTLTIQRTQQEDSAVYLCASSTRGKNIQYFGAGTRLSVL.

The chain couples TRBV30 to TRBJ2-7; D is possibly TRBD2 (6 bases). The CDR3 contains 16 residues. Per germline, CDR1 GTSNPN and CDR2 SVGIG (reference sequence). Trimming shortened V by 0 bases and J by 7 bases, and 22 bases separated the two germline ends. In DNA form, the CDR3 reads TGTGCCTGGAGTGTGGCCGGGAGCCAGGACCTCCGGGAGCAGTACTTC. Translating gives CAWSVAGSQDLREQYF.

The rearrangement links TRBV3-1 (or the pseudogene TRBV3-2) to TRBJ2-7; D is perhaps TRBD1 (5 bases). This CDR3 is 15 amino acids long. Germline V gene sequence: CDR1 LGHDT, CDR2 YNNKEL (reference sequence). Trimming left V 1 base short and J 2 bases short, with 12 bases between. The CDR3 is CASSQGSGFAYEQYF. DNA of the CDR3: TGTGCCAGCAGCCAAGGGTCAGGGTTTGCCTACGAGCAGTACTTC.

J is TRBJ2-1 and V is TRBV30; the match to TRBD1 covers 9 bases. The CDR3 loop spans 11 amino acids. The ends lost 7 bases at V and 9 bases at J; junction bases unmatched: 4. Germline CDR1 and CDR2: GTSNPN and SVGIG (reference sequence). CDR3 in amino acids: CASTGGLEQFF. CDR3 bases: TGTGCCTCGACAGGGGGTCTTGAGCAGTTCTTC.

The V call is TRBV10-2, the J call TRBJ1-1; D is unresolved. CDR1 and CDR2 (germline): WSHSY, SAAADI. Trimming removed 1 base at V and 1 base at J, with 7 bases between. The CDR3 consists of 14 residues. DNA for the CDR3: TGCGCCAGCAGTGAGTGGGCACCGAACACTGAAGCTTTCTTT. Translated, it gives CASSEWAPNTEAFF.

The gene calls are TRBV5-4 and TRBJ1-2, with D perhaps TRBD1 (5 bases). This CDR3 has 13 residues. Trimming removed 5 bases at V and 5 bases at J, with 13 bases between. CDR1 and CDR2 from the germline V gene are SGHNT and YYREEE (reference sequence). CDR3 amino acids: CASSGRDLYGYTF. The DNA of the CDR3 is TGTGCCAGCAGTGGGAGGGACTTATATGGCTACACCTTC.

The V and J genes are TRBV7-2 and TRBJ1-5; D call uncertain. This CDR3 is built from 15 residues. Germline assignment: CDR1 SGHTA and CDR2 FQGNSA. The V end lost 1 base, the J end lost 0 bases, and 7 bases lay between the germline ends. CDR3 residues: CASSLDSYSNQPQHF. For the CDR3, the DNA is TGTGCCAGCAGCTTAGACAGCTATAGCAATCAGCCCCAGCATTTT.

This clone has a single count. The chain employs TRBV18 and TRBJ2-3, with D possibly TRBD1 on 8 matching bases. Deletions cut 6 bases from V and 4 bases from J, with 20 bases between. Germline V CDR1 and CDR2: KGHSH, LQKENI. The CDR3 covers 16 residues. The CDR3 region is CASSPFGQGGADTQYF. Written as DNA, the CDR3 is TGTGCCAGCTCCCCCTTTGGACAGGGAGGGGCAGATACGCAGTATTTT.

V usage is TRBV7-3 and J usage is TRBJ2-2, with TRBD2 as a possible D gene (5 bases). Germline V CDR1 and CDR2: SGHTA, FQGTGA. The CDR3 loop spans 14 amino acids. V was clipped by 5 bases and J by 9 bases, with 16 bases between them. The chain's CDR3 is CASSPGMGSRELFF. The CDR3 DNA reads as TGTGCCAGCAGCCCCGGAATGGGGAGCCGGGAGCTGTTTTTT.

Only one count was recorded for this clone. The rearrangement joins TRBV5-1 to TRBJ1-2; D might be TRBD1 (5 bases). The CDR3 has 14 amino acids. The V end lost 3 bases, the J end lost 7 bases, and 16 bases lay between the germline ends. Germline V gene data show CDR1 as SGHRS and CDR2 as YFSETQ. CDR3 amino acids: CASSSAGYWSGYTF. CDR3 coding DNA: TGCGCCAGCAGCTCGGCAGGGTATTGGTCTGGCTACACCTTC.

This chain's CDR3 is CASSLNHPRTATPGELFF. The CDR3 DNA follows: TGTGCCAGCAGCTTAAATCACCCCAGGACCGCAACACCCGGGGAGCTGTTTTTT. The genes are TRBV7-6 and TRBJ2-2; unclear D gene. The CDR3 is 18 amino acids. Germline V gives CDR1 SGHVS, CDR2 FNYEAQ. V lost 2 bases to trimming and J lost 6 bases, with 22 bases between them.

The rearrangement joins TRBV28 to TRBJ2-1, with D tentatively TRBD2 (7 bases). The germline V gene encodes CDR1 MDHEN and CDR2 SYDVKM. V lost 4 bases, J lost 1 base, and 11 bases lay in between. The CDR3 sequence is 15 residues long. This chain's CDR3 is CASSSQGGSYNEQFF. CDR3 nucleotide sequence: TGTGCCAGCAGTTCACAGGGAGGGTCCTACAATGAGCAGTTCTTC.

CDR3 nucleotide sequence: TGTGCCAGCAGCGTTAGGGGGGACAGCTCCTACAATGAGCAGTTCTTC. Protein product: CASSVRGDSSYNEQFF. This chain connects TRBV9 to TRBJ2-1, with TRBD1 as a possible D gene (7 bases). Deletions cut 2 bases from V and 0 bases from J, with 12 bases between. The CDR3 covers 16 residues. Germline loops: CDR1 SGDLS, CDR2 YYNGEE.

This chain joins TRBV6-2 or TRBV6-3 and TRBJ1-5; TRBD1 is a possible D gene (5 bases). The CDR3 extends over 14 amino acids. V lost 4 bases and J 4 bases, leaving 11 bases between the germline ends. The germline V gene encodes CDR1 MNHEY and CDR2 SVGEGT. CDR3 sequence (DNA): TGTGCCAGCAGTTTCCGGGGCGAAAATCAGCCCCAGCATTTT. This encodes CASSFRGENQPQHF.

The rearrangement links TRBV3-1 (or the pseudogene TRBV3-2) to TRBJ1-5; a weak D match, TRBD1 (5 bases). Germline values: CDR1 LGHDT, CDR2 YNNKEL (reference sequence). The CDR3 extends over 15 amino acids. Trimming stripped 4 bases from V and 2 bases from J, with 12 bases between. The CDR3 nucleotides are TGTGCCAGCAGCCTCGGGGCCCAGGGCAATCAGCCCCAGCATTTT. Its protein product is CASSLGAQGNQPQHF.

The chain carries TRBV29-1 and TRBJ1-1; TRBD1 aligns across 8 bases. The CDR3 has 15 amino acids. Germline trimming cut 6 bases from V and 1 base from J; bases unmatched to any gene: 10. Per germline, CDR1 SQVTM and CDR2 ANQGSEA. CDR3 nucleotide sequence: TGCAGCGTGGCGTACTTAGGACAGGGGAACACTGAAGCTTTCTTT. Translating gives CSVAYLGQGNTEAFF.